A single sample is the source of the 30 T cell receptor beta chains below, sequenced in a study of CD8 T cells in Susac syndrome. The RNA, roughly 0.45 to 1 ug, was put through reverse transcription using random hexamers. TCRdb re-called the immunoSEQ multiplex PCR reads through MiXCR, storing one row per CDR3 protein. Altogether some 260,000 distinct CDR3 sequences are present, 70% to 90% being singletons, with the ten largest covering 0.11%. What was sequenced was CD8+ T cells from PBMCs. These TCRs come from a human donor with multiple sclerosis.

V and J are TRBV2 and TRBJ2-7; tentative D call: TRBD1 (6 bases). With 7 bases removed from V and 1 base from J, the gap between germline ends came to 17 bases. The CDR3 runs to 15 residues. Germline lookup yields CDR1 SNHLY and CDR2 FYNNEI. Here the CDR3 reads CASITPLDRSYEQYF. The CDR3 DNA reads TGTGCCAGCATAACTCCGCTTGACAGGTCCTACGAGCAGTACTTC.

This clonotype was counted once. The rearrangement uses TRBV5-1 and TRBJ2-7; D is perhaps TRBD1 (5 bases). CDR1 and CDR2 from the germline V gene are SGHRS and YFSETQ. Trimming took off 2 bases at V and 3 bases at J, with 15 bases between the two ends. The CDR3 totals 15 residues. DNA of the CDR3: TGCGCCAGCAGCTTCCGGGCTACAGGTAGCTACGAGCAGTACTTC. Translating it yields CASSFRATGSYEQYF.

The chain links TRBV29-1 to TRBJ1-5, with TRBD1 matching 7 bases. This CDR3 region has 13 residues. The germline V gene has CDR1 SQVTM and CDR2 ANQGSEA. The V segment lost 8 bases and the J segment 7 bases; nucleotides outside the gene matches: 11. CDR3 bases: TGCAGCCTTTTATACAGGGGCAGACAGCCCCAGCATTTT. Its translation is CSLLYRGRQPQHF. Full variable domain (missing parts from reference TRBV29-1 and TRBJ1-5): SAVISQKPSRDICQRGTSLTIQCQVDSQVTMMFWYRQQPGQSLTLIATANQGSEATYESGFVIDKFPISRPNLTFSTLTVSNMSPEDSSIYLCSLLYRGRQPQHFGDGTRLSIL.

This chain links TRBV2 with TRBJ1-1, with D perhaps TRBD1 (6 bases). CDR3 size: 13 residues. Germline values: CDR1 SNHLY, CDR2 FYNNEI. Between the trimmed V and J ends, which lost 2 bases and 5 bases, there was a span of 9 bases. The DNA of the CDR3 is TGTGCCAGCAGTGAAACAGGGATTACTGAAGCTTTCTTT. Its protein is CASSETGITEAFF.

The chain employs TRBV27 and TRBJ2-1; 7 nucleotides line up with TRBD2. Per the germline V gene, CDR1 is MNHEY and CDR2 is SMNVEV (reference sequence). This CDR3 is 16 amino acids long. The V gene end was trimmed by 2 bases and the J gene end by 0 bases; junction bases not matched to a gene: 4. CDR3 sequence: CASSLGGGSSYNEQFF. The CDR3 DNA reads TGTGCCAGCAGTTTAGGCGGGGGAAGCTCCTACAATGAGCAGTTCTTC.

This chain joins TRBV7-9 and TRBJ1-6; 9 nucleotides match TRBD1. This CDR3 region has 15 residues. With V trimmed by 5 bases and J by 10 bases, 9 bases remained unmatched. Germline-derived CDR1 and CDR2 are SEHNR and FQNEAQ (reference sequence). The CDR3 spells CASSPGQGILSPLHF. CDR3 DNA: TGTGCCAGCAGCCCGGGACAGGGAATCTTATCACCCCTCCACTTT.

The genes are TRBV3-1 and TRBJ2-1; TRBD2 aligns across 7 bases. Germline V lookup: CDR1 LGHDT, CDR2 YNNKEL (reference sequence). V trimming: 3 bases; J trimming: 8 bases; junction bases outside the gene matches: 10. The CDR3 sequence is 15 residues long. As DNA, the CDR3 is TGTGCCAGCAGCCATCTGCGGGAGAATTTCTATGAGCAGTTCTTC. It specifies CASSHLRENFYEQFF.

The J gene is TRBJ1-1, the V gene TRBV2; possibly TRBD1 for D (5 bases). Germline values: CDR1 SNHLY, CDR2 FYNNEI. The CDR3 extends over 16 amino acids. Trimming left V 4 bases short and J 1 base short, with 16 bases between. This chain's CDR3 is CASSVPPGGGNTEAFF. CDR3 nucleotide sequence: TGTGCCAGCAGTGTACCTCCCGGGGGGGGGAACACTGAAGCTTTCTTT.

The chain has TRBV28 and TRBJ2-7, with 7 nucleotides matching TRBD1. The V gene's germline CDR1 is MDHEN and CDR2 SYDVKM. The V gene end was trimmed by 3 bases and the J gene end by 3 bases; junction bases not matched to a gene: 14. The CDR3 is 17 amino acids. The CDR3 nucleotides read TGTGCCAGCAGTTTCCCCTCCACCCGGGACAGTTTCTACGAGCAGTACTTC. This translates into CASSFPSTRDSFYEQYF.

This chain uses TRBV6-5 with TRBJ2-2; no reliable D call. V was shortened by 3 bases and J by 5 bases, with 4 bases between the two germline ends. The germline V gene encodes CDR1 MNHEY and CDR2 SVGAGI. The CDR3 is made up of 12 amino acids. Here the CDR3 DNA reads TGTGCCAGCAGTTATGGAACCGGGGAGCTGTTTTTT. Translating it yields CASSYGTGELFF.

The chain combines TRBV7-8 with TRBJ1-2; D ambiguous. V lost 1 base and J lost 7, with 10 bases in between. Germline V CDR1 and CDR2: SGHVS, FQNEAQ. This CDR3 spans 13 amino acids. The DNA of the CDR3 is TGTGCCAGCAGCTTAGGCAGCCTTGGTGGCTACACCTTC. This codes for CASSLGSLGGYTF.

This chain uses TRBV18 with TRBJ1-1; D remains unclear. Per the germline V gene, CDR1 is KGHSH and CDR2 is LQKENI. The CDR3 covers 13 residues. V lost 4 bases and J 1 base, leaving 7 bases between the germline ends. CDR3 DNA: TGTGCCAGCTCACGCGGGAGGAACACTGAAGCTTTCTTT. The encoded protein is CASSRGRNTEAFF.

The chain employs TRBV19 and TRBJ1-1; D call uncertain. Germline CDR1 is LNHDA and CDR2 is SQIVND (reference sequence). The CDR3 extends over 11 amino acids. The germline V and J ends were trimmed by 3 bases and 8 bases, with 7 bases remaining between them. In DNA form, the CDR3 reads TGTGCCAGTAGTATGCCCCCCGAAGCTTTCTTT. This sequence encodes CASSMPPEAFF.

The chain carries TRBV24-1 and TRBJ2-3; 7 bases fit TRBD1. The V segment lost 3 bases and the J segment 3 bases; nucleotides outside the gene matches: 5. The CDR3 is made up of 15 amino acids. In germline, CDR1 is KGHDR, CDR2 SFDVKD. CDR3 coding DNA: TGTGCCACCAGTGATCAGAGGGACAGAACAGATACGCAGTATTTT. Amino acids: CATSDQRDRTDTQYF.

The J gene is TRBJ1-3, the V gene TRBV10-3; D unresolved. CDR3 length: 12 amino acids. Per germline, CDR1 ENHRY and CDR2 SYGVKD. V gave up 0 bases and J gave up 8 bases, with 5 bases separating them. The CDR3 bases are TGTGCCATCAGTGAGTCTGAGGACACCATATATTTT. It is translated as CAISESEDTIYF.

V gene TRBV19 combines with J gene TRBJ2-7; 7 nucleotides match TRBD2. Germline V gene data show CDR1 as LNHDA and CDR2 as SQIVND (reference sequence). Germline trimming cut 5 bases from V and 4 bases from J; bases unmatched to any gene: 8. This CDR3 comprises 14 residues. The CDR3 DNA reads TGTGCCAGTAGTCCTTCCCAGGGAGGGTACGAGCAGTACTTC. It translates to CASSPSQGGYEQYF.

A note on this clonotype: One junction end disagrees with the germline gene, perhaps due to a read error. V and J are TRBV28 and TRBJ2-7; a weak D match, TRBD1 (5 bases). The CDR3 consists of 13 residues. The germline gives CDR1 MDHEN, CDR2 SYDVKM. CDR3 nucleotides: TGTGCCAGCAGCCCACGACAGATCTACGGGCAGTACTTC. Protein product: CASSPRQIYGQYF.

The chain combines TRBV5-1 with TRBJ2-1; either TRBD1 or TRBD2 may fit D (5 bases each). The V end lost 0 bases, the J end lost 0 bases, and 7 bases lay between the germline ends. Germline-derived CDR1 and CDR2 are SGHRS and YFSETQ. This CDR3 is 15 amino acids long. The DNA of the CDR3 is TGCGCCAGCAGCTTGGGGGACGTCTCCTACAATGAGCAGTTCTTC. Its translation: CASSLGDVSYNEQFF.

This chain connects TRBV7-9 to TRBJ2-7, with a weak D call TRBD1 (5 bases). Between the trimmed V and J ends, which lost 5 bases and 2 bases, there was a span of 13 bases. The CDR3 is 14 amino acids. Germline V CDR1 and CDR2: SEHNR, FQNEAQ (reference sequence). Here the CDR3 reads CASSQTDTAYEQYF. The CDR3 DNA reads TGTGCCAGCAGCCAGACAGACACCGCCTACGAGCAGTACTTC. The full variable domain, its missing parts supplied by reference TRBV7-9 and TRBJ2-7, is DTGVSQNPRHKITKRGQNVTFRCDPISEHNRLYWYRQTLGQGPEFLTYFQNEAQLEKSRLLSDRFSAERPKGSFSTLEIQRTEQGDSAMYLCASSQTDTAYEQYFGPGTRLTVT.

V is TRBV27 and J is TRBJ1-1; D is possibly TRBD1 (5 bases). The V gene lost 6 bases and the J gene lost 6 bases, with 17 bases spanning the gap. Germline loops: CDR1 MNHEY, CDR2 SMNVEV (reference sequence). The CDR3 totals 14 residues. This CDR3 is CASSTDRQSPEAFF. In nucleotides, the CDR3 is TGTGCCAGCAGCACGGACCGACAGAGCCCTGAAGCTTTCTTT.

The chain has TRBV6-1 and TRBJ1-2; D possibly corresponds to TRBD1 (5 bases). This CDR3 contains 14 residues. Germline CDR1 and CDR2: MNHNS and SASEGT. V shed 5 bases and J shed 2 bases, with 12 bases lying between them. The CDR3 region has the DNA TGTGCCAGCAGTCCGGGGCCCAAAAACTATGGCTACACCTTC. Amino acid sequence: CASSPGPKNYGYTF.

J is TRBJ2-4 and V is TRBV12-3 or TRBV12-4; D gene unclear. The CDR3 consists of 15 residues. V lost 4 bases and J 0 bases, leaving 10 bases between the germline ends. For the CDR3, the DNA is TGTGCCAGCAGTTCCCGGCCCTTAGCCAAAAACATTCAGTACTTC. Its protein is CASSSRPLAKNIQYF.

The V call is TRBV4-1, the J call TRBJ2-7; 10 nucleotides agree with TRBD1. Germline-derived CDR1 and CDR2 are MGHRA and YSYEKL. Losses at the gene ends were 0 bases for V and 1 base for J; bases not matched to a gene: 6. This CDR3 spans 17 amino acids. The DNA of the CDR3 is TGCGCCAGCAGCCAAGATCCCCGGGACAGGGGATCCTACGAGCAGTACTTC. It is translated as CASSQDPRDRGSYEQYF.

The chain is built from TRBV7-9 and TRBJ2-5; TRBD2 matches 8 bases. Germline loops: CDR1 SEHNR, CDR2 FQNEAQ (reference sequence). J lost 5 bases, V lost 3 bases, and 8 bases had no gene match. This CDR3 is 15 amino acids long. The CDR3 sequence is CASSFPLASGETQYF. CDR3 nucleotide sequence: TGTGCCAGCAGCTTCCCTTTGGCTAGCGGGGAGACCCAGTACTTC.

The CDR3 loop reads CASSPPLGEQYF. For the CDR3, the DNA is TGTGCCAGCAGTCCGCCTCTGGGGGAGCAGTACTTC. This rearrangement joins TRBV27 to TRBJ2-7; no clear D. The V and J ends lost 5 bases and 7 bases respectively, with 12 bases between them. This CDR3 region has 12 residues. Germline CDR1 is MNHEY and CDR2 is SMNVEV (reference sequence).

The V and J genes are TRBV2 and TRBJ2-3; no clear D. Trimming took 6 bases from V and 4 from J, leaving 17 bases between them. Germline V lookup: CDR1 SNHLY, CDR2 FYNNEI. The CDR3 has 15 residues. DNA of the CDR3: TGTGCCAGCAGGCCGAACCGATTTCTGGCAGATACGCAGTATTTT. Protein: CASRPNRFLADTQYF.

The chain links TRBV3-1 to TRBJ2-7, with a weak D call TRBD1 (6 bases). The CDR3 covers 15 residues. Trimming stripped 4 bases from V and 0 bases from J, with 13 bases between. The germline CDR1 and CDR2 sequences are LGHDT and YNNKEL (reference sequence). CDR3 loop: CASSLTRDTSYEQYF. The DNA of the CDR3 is TGTGCCAGCAGCCTGACTCGGGACACCTCCTACGAGCAGTACTTC.

The CDR3 is CASSEVGTFEQYF. The CDR3, as DNA: TGTGCCAGCAGCGAGGTCGGGACATTCGAGCAGTACTTC. The chain employs TRBV6-1 and TRBJ2-7; D may be TRBD1 (6 bases). V was cut by 6 bases and J by 6 bases, with 15 bases left in between. The CDR3 is 13 residues long. CDR1 is MNHNS and CDR2 is SASEGT in the germline V gene.

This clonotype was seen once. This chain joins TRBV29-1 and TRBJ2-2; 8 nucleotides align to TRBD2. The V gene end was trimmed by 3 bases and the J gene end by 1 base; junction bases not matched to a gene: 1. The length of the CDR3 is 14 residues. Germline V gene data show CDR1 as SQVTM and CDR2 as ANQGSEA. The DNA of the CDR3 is TGCAGCGTTGATACTAGCGGGAACACCGGGGAGCTGTTTTTT. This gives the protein CSVDTSGNTGELFF.

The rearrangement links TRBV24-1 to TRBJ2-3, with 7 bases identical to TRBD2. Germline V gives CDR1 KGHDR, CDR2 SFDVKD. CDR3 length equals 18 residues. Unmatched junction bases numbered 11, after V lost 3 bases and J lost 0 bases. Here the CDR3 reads CATSDGSGGPPSTDTQYF. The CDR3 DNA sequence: TGTGCCACCAGTGATGGATCGGGAGGCCCACCTAGCACAGATACGCAGTATTTT.